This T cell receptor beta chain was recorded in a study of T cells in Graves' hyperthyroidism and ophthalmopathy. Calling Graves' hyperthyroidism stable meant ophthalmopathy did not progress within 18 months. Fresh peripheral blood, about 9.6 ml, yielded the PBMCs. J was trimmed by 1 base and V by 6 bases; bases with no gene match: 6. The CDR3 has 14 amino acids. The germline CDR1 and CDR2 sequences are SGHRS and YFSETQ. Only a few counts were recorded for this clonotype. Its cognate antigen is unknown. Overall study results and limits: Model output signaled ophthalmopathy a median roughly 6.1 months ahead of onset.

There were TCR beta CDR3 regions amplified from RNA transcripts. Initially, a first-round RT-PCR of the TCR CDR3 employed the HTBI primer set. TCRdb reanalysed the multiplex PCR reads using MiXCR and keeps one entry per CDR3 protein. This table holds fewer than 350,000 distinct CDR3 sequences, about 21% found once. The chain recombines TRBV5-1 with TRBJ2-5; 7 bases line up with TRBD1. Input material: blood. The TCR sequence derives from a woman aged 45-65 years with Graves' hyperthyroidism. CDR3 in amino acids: CASKGQTLQETQYF. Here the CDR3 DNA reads TGCGCCAGCAAGGGACAGACCCTCCAAGAGACCCAGTACTTC.